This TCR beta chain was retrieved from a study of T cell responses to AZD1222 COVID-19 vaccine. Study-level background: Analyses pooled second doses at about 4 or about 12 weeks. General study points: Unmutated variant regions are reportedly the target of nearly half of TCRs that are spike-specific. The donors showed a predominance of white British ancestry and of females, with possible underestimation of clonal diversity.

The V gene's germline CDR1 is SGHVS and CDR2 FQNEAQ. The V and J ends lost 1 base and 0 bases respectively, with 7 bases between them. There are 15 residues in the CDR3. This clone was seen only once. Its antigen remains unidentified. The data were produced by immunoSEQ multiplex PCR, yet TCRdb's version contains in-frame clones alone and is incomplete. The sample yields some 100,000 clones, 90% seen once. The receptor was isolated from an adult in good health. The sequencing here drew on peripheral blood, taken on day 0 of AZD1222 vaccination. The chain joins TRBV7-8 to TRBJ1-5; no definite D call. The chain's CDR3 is CASSLEGYSNQPQHF. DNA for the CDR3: TGTGCCAGCAGCTTAGAAGGCTATAGCAATCAGCCCCAGCATTTT.